This TCR beta chain was sequenced in a study of cytomegalovirus exposure and HLA in healthy donors. This PCR relied on a set of 60 Vbeta primers and 13 Jbeta primers. Produced via immunoSEQ multiplex PCR; TCRdb's table is partial and in-frame only. The repertoire holds 100,000 to 150,000 clones, roughly 80% seen once, with 3.4% in the top ten. Each of the donors was a healthy bone marrow donor. Findings of the study overall: Later analysis identified about 18,000 TCR beta sequences associated with HLA alleles, using a false discovery rate threshold of 0.05. It was reported in a later analysis that an Asian-associated ancestry cluster showed fewer N-insertions than the 666-donor mean.

Per the germline V gene, CDR1 is KGHSH and CDR2 is LQKENI. Trimming took 6 bases from V and 3 from J, leaving 12 bases between them. The CDR3 sequence is 13 residues long. In regard to this clone: What it binds is unknown. This sample also contains other DNA sequences that code for the same CDR3.

The J gene is TRBJ2-7, the V gene TRBV18, with D perhaps matching TRBD1 (7 bases). The sequenced material came from PBMCs. The clonotype comes from a man aged 25 to 45 in good health and CMV-seronegative. The CDR3 here is CASSPGGNYEQYF. CDR3 sequence (DNA): TGTGCCAGCTCCCCAGGGGGGAACTACGAGCAGTACTTC. The variable domain in full, completed from reference TRBV18 and TRBJ2-7, reads NAGVMQNPRHLVRRRGQEARLRCSPMKGHSHVYWYRQLPEEGLKFMVYLQKENIIDESGMPKERFSAEFPKEGPSILRIQQVVRGDSAAYFCASSPGGNYEQYFGPGTRLTVT.